This passage covers 28 T cell receptor beta chains from one sample sequenced in a study of T cells in Graves' hyperthyroidism and ophthalmopathy. It was RNA transcripts that yielded the amplified TCR beta CDR3 regions. The study used the HTBI primer set for a first-round RT-PCR of the TCR CDR3. TCRdb processed the multiplex PCR reads anew with MiXCR; each CDR3 protein has one entry. Counted here are a few hundred thousand distinct CDR3 sequences, roughly 15% occurring once; the ten biggest clones make up around 17%. The sequencing input was blood. The receptors were sampled from a young woman with Graves' ophthalmopathy.

This clonotype was counted at least ten times. This chain links TRBV29-1 with TRBJ2-3, with 10 positions matching TRBD1. Germline V CDR1 and CDR2: SQVTM, ANQGSEA. The V and J ends lost 7 bases and 4 bases, in that order; junction bases with no gene match: 5. The CDR3 runs 13 residues. The CDR3 region is CSGGTGESDTQYF. The CDR3 DNA reads as TGCAGCGGTGGGACAGGGGAGTCAGATACGCAGTATTTT.

There are many counts of this clonotype. The CDR3 here is CASSTGTGGDYGYTF. The CDR3 bases are TGTGCCAGCAGTACCGGGACAGGGGGCGACTATGGCTACACCTTC. The chain has TRBV3-1 and TRBJ1-2; 12 nucleotides match TRBD1. CDR3 size: 15 residues. Germline loops: CDR1 LGHDT, CDR2 YNNKEL (reference sequence). V lost 6 bases and J lost 3; bases outside the gene matches: 5.

This clonotype has just one count. The rearrangement uses TRBV11-2 and TRBJ2-5, with TRBD1 matching over 8 bases. CDR1 and CDR2 (germline): SGHAT, FQNNGV. Losses at the gene ends were 3 bases for V and 7 bases for J; bases not matched to a gene: 10. The CDR3 is 15 residues long. The CDR3 protein is CASSLSTGDGGTQYF. For the CDR3, the DNA is TGTGCCAGCAGCTTGTCGACAGGGGACGGTGGGACCCAGTACTTC.

This clonotype was seen at least ten times. The rearrangement links TRBV7-2 to TRBJ1-5, with D perhaps TRBD1 (6 bases). Trimming took 1 base from V and 6 from J, leaving 13 bases between them. There are 15 residues in the CDR3. Germline lookup yields CDR1 SGHTA and CDR2 FQGNSA. Written as DNA, the CDR3 is TGTGCCAGCAGCTTAGATTGGGGGGCCGGTCAGCCCCAGCATTTT. Its protein is CASSLDWGAGQPQHF. The variable domain in full, completed from reference TRBV7-2 and TRBJ1-5, reads GAGVSQSPSNKVTEKGKDVELRCDPISGHTALYWYRQSLGQGLEFLIYFQGNSAPDKSGLPSDRFSAERTGGSVSTLTIQRTQQEDSAVYLCASSLDWGAGQPQHFGDGTRLSIL.

This clonotype was detected many times. The CDR3 reads CASASSGPSNQPQHF. The CDR3 nucleotides read TGTGCTAGTGCAAGTTCAGGACCTAGCAATCAGCCCCAGCATTTT. The chain links TRBV12-5 to TRBJ1-5; D gene uncertain. Germline V gene data show CDR1 as LGHNT and CDR2 as FRNRAP. This CDR3 has 15 amino acids. V was shortened by 7 bases and J by 0 bases, with 13 bases between the two germline ends.

This clonotype was picked up a small number of times. The gene calls are TRBV7-2 and TRBJ2-1; 9 bases map to TRBD2. The CDR3 contains 16 residues. CDR1 is SGHTA and CDR2 is FQGNSA in the germline V gene. V was pared by 5 bases and J by 10 bases, with 15 bases of the junction left unmatched. As DNA, the CDR3 is TGTGCCAGCAGCCTCTCCCCCGGGAGCGGGAGGCCAGAGCAGTTCTTC. This encodes CASSLSPGSGRPEQFF.

This clonotype was detected only a few times. The gene calls are TRBV10-1 and TRBJ2-2; D may be TRBD2 (6 bases). This CDR3 comprises 12 residues. Germline CDR1 WNHNN, CDR2 SYGVQD (reference sequence). Trimming shortened V by 6 bases and J by 7 bases, and 9 bases separated the two germline ends. The CDR3 reads CASREAGGELFF. The CDR3, as DNA: TGCGCCAGCAGGGAAGCGGGCGGGGAGCTGTTTTTT.

This clonotype was found a few times. CDR3 coding DNA: TGTGCCAGCAGCTTAGTTCCTAGAGGAACCGGGGAGCTGTTTTTT. Translating gives CASSLVPRGTGELFF. The chain joins TRBV7-2 to TRBJ2-2; no firm D call. The CDR3 has 15 residues. V shed 1 base and J shed 5 bases, with 11 bases lying between them. The germline gives CDR1 SGHTA, CDR2 FQGNSA.

This clonotype was counted at least ten times. Possible read error: a much larger clone is one base away. The chain uses TRBV12-3 or TRBV12-4 and TRBJ1-2, with 7 bases that match TRBD1. The CDR3 sequence is 12 residues long. V lost 6 bases, J lost 5 bases, and 3 bases stayed unmatched. In DNA form, the CDR3 reads TGTGCCAGCAGCGGACAGGCTTATGGCTACACCTTC. It translates to CASSGQAYGYTF.

This clonotype was observed at least ten times. This chain joins TRBV7-2 and TRBJ2-3, with D possibly TRBD1 on 6 matching bases. Trimming removed 5 bases from V and 4 bases from J, with 13 bases in between. The CDR3 totals 14 residues. Germline V gene sequence: CDR1 SGHTA, CDR2 FQGNSA. CDR3 sequence (DNA): TGTGCCAGCAGCGACGTGGGGGCCGCAGATACGCAGTATTTT. It translates to CASSDVGAADTQYF.

This clonotype was recorded at least ten times. This chain joins TRBV2 and TRBJ1-5; D possibly corresponds to TRBD1 (5 bases). The germline CDR1 and CDR2 sequences are SNHLY and FYNNEI. The CDR3 consists of 16 residues. The germline V and J ends were trimmed by 5 bases and 1 base, with 15 bases remaining between them. CDR3 in amino acids: CASSPIGGVSNQPQHF. The CDR3 DNA sequence: TGTGCCAGCAGTCCGATCGGGGGAGTCAGCAATCAGCCCCAGCATTTT.

As concerns this clonotype: Possible read error: a much larger clone is one base away. The V call is TRBV12-3 or TRBV12-4, the J call TRBJ2-1, with 11 bases matching TRBD2. J lost 6 bases, V lost 6 bases, and 7 bases had no gene match. The CDR3 contains 15 residues. The CDR3 DNA follows: TGTGCCAGCAGCCCGGGACTAGCGGAAATCAATGAGCAGTTCTTC. Its protein is CASSPGLAEINEQFF.

The chain recombines TRBV2 with TRBJ1-2; TRBD1 aligns across 10 bases. Germline-derived CDR1 and CDR2 are SNHLY and FYNNEI. This CDR3 contains 15 residues. Trimming removed 6 bases from V and 1 base from J; junction bases left unmatched: 5. CDR3 in DNA: TGTGCCAGCAGGGTCGACAGGGGGCATAACTATGGCTACACCTTC. Amino acid sequence: CASRVDRGHNYGYTF.

Turning to this clonotype: A read error may produce the germline difference seen at one junction end. This rearrangement joins TRBV6-1 to TRBJ2-5, with a weak D call TRBD2 (6 bases). In germline, CDR1 is MNHNS, CDR2 SASEGT. The CDR3 loop spans 15 amino acids. The CDR3 DNA is TGTGCCAGCACTGAATGGGGGGATTACCAAGAGACCCAGTACTTC. Protein sequence: CASTEWGDYQETQYF.

This clonotype was found a few times. The chain couples TRBV7-2 to TRBJ2-1; 11 bases line up with TRBD2. The CDR3 contains 17 residues. Per the germline V gene, CDR1 is SGHTA and CDR2 is FQGNSA. The junction had 5 bases not matched to a gene; V was cut back by 4 bases and J by 0 bases. The CDR3 loop is CASSSPGLAVSYNEQFF. The CDR3 DNA reads as TGTGCCAGCAGCTCACCGGGACTAGCGGTCTCCTACAATGAGCAGTTCTTC.

The table lists this clonotype with a few counts. J is TRBJ1-1 and V is TRBV20-1, with 9 bases matching TRBD1. Germline V gene lookup returns CDR1 DFQATT and CDR2 SNEGSKA (reference sequence). The CDR3 is 13 residues long. With 5 bases clipped from V and 6 bases from J, the junction kept 7 bases outside the gene matches. Here the CDR3 DNA reads TGCAGTGCTCAAGGACAGGGGATGTCTGAAGCTTTCTTT. Its translation: CSAQGQGMSEAFF.

The sample holds many counts of this clonotype. The V and J genes are TRBV5-1 and TRBJ1-3, with D tentatively TRBD1 (5 bases). Germline V CDR1 and CDR2: SGHRS, YFSETQ. V lost 2 bases, J lost 3 bases, and 9 bases lay in between. This CDR3 is 14 amino acids long. The CDR3 spells CASSFGADGNTIYF. The CDR3 DNA reads as TGCGCCAGCAGCTTCGGGGCAGATGGAAACACCATATATTTT.

This chain connects TRBV12-3 or TRBV12-4 to TRBJ1-1; no definite D call. Trimming removed 8 bases at V and 8 bases at J, with 12 bases between. The CDR3 length is 11 residues. CDR3 nucleotide sequence: TGTGCCAGCGGGTATGAATGGGAAGCTTTCTTT. This translates into CASGYEWEAFF.

In this sample, this clonotype turned up a few times. The CDR3 sequence: CASSYSTAGGYEQYF. For the CDR3, the DNA is TGTGCCAGCAGTTACTCAACCGCAGGGGGCTACGAGCAGTACTTC. This chain links TRBV6-5 with TRBJ2-7; the match to TRBD1 covers 7 bases. Trimming cost V 0 bases and J 3 bases; bases outside gene matches: 5. The CDR3 covers 15 residues. The V gene's germline CDR1 is MNHEY and CDR2 SVGAGI.

The sample holds many counts of this clonotype. The chain carries TRBV27 and TRBJ2-5, with TRBD1 matching over 9 bases. With 6 bases clipped from V and 6 bases from J, the junction kept 5 bases outside the gene matches. CDR3 length: 13 residues. Germline V gene data show CDR1 as MNHEY and CDR2 as SMNVEV (reference sequence). The CDR3 sequence: CASSWTGDQTQYF. The CDR3 nucleotides read TGTGCCAGCAGCTGGACAGGGGACCAGACCCAGTACTTC.

This clonotype has only a few counts. The rearrangement uses TRBV6-1 and TRBJ2-7; D ambiguous. The length of the CDR3 is 13 residues. From germline, CDR1 is MNHNS and CDR2 SASEGT. Trimming stripped 1 base from V and 3 bases from J, with 7 bases between. This CDR3 reads CASSEVGIYEQYF. The CDR3 region has the DNA TGTGCCAGCAGTGAAGTGGGTATCTACGAGCAGTACTTC.

This clonotype was picked up many times. This sequence joins TRBV6-5 and TRBJ2-7; D uncertain. Germline assignment: CDR1 MNHEY and CDR2 SVGAGI. The V end lost 0 bases, the J end lost 2 bases, and 5 bases lay between the germline ends. This CDR3 region has 13 residues. This CDR3 is CASSYSGTYEQYF. The CDR3 DNA reads TGTGCCAGCAGTTACTCCGGAACCTACGAGCAGTACTTC.

This clonotype has at least ten counts. The V call is TRBV28, the J call TRBJ2-1; 9 nucleotides match TRBD2. The CDR3 has 15 residues. The J segment lost 0 bases and the V segment lost 5 bases, leaving 2 bases of the junction unmatched. CDR1 and CDR2 from the germline V gene are MDHEN and SYDVKM. CDR3 in DNA: TGTGCCAGCAGTGGCGGGAGGGCCTCCTACAATGAGCAGTTCTTC. Its translation: CASSGGRASYNEQFF. Together with reference TRBV28 and TRBJ2-1, the CDR3 gives the full variable domain: DVKVTQSSRYLVKRTGEKVFLECVQDMDHENMFWYRQDPGLGLRLIYFSYDVKMKEKGDIPEGYSVSREKKERFSLILESASTNQTSMYLCASSGGRASYNEQFFGPGTRLTVL.

CDR3 amino acids: CASSYSGWRDHTGELFF. The CDR3 nucleotides read TGTGCCAGCAGTTACTCGGGTTGGAGGGACCACACCGGGGAGCTGTTTTTT. V gene TRBV6-5 combines with J gene TRBJ2-2, with D tentatively TRBD2 (6 bases). The V gene's germline CDR1 is MNHEY and CDR2 SVGAGI. Trimming shortened V by 0 bases and J by 3 bases, and 14 bases separated the two germline ends. The CDR3 totals 17 residues.

The table lists this clonotype with many counts. The CDR3 here is CSARPRRDSYEQYF. CDR3 DNA: TGCAGCGCTCGCCCGCGCCGGGATTCCTACGAGCAGTACTTC. The rearrangement joins TRBV29-1 to TRBJ2-7, with TRBD2 as a possible D gene (5 bases). Germline assignment: CDR1 SQVTM and CDR2 ANQGSEA. CDR3 length equals 14 residues. V was clipped by 7 bases and J by 1 base, with 17 bases between them.

The chain employs TRBV4-1 and TRBJ2-1; 7 positions match TRBD2. The J segment lost 6 bases and the V segment lost 0 bases, leaving 5 bases of the junction unmatched. Germline CDR1 MGHRA, CDR2 YSYEKL. The CDR3 totals 15 residues. DNA for the CDR3: TGCGCCAGCAGCCAAGACCCAGCGGGGACCAATGAGCAGTTCTTC. This sequence encodes CASSQDPAGTNEQFF.

This clonotype has a count of ten or more. The chain employs TRBV11-2 and TRBJ2-5, with D hard to call. The V end lost 2 bases, the J end lost 7 bases, and 8 bases lay between the germline ends. CDR1 SGHAT and CDR2 FQNNGV come from the germline V gene. The length of the CDR3 is 12 residues. CDR3 sequence (DNA): TGTGCCAGCAGCTTAAACGATGGGACCCAGTACTTC. Amino acids: CASSLNDGTQYF.

The chain links TRBV7-8 to TRBJ2-6; possibly TRBD1 for D (5 bases). The CDR3 has 17 residues. CDR1 SGHVS and CDR2 FQNEAQ come from the germline V gene. V was cut by 2 bases and J by 2 bases, with 13 bases left in between. The CDR3 DNA reads as TGTGCCAGCAGCTTACCCCGCAGGGAAGCTGGGGCCAACGTCCTGACTTTC. The encoded protein is CASSLPRREAGANVLTF.